This record concerns one T cell receptor beta chain sequence. What it binds is not known. This sample was taken from a study of T cells after yellow fever vaccination. Study-wide results and limits: The secondary response showed a weaker magnitude and a faster peak, day 5 versus 15. In post-booster samples, most primary-vaccination clones reappeared (approximately 95% CD4, nearly 90% CD8). Some clonotypes, a small share, were shared between CD4 and CD8 compartments.

The CDR3 sequence is 15 residues long. Germline-derived CDR1 and CDR2 are SEHNR and FQNEAQ (reference sequence). V lost 1 base and J lost 3; bases outside the gene matches: 3. Generation of TCR cDNA used 5'RACE template switching (which added a universal primer site and UMIs). TCRdb fed the 5' RACE reads into MiXCR, producing one record per CDR3 protein. This sample has nearly 350,000 distinct CDR3 sequences, with approximately 8% found just once. This clonotype was obtained from a young man who received the YFV17D yellow fever vaccine. The sample was PBMCs, taken about 41 days after the first yellow fever vaccination. This chain links TRBV7-9 with TRBJ2-7; 10 positions agree with TRBD2. This chain's CDR3 is CASSLGGTSVYEQYF. In DNA form, the CDR3 reads TGTGCCAGCAGCTTAGGGGGGACTAGCGTCTACGAGCAGTACTTC. The full variable domain, rest sourced from reference TRBV7-9 and TRBJ2-7, is DTGVSQNPRHKITKRGQNVTFRCDPISEHNRLYWYRQTLGQGPEFLTYFQNEAQLEKSRLLSDRFSAERPKGSFSTLEIQRTEQGDSAMYLCASSLGGTSVYEQYFGPGTRLTVT.